The clone carrying this TCR beta chain has only a few counts. Looked up from germline, CDR1 is SGDLS and CDR2 is YYNGEE. V was trimmed by 1 base and J by 4 bases, leaving 11 bases between them. This CDR3 is built from 14 residues. These data are taken from a study of blood T cell repertoires in COVID-19. About the research overall: Spain, Italy and the United States supplied samples that represented acute and convalescent COVID-19. The cDNA or gDNA used as material had been derived from T cells, B-cell-depleted T cells, or PBMCs.

Authors' processing steps: Amplifying reference gene primers gave estimates of nucleated cell counts. This table comes from immunoSEQ multiplex PCR, and its TCRdb copy is limited to in-frame clones, with some not included. V and J calls and clone size are those listed in that table; D and trimming were worked out from the DNA. The sample records hundreds of thousands of clones, about 82% being singletons. The chain has TRBV9 and TRBJ2-5; D call uncertain. The sequence derives from a man in his fifties or sixties with active or convalescent COVID-19. Sequencing was carried out using peripheral blood. The CDR3 DNA reads as TGTGCCAGCAGCGTAAGGTCGGGTGGAGAGACCCAGTACTTC. Protein: CASSVRSGGETQYF.